The 8 T cell receptor beta chains presented below share a single source sample, sequenced in a study of blood T cell repertoires in COVID-19. TCRdb keeps only in-frame clones here, not all; method: immunoSEQ multiplex PCR. The repertoire holds about 210,000 clones, with 83% as singletons. Sequenced: peripheral blood. The receptors stem from a woman between 40 and 50 years old with active or convalescent COVID-19.

The rearrangement links TRBV5-1 to TRBJ2-3, with TRBD2 matching over 7 bases. Trimming cost V 3 bases and J 3 bases; bases outside gene matches: 4. CDR3 length: 14 residues. Looked up from germline, CDR1 is SGHRS and CDR2 is YFSETQ. The chain's CDR3 is CASSSGGQTDTQYF. The CDR3 DNA reads as TGCGCCAGCAGCTCGGGGGGTCAAACAGATACGCAGTATTTT.

V gene TRBV7-3 combines with J gene TRBJ1-2, with 10 bases identical to TRBD1. The J segment lost 4 bases and the V segment lost 2 bases, leaving 7 bases of the junction unmatched. Germline CDR1 is SGHTA and CDR2 is FQGTGA. The CDR3 contains 16 residues. The CDR3 sequence is CASSLGDRGHVYGYTF. CDR3 sequence (DNA): TGTGCCAGCAGCTTAGGAGACAGGGGGCATGTCTATGGCTACACCTTC.

The rearrangement links TRBV4-1 to TRBJ2-7; 9 bases agree with TRBD1. The length of the CDR3 is 14 residues. With V trimmed by 4 bases and J by 4 bases, 5 bases remained unmatched. In germline, CDR1 is MGHRA, CDR2 YSYEKL. DNA for the CDR3: TGCGCCAGCAGCCGGGGACAGGGTTCGTACGAGCAGTACTTC. This gives the protein CASSRGQGSYEQYF.

This chain connects TRBV6-5 to TRBJ2-1; TRBD2 matches at 7 bases. The CDR3 has 15 amino acids. Losses at the gene ends were 6 bases for V and 3 bases for J; bases not matched to a gene: 8. Germline V gene sequence: CDR1 MNHEY, CDR2 SVGAGI. CDR3 bases: TGTGCCAGCAGGGAGCGGGGCCCTTACTACAATGAGCAGTTCTTC. Encoded protein: CASRERGPYYNEQFF.

The J gene is TRBJ2-3, the V gene TRBV24-1; maybe TRBD2 (6 bases). Germline V gene lookup returns CDR1 KGHDR and CDR2 SFDVKD. The CDR3 covers 12 residues. V lost 10 bases to trimming and J lost 4 bases, with 11 bases between them. CDR3 protein: CATRGSSDTQYF. For the CDR3, the DNA is TGTGCCACTCGGGGGTCTTCAGATACGCAGTATTTT.

The genes are TRBV15 and TRBJ1-2; the match to TRBD1 covers 12 bases. V lost 3 bases to trimming and J lost 3 bases; unmatched junction nucleotides: 8. CDR1 and CDR2 from the germline V gene are LNHNV and YYDKDF (reference sequence). The CDR3 has 17 amino acids. The CDR3 bases are TGTGCCACCAGCAGGGGGACAGGGGGCCTCATCGACTATGGCTACACCTTC. Translation gives CATSRGTGGLIDYGYTF.

The chain couples TRBV19 to TRBJ1-2, with D possibly being TRBD1 (5 bases). There are 13 residues in the CDR3. Between the trimmed V and J ends, which lost 3 bases and 7 bases, there was a span of 12 bases. CDR1 LNHDA and CDR2 SQIVND come from the germline V gene (reference sequence). CDR3 sequence reads: CASSIDSRVGYTF. The CDR3 coding sequence is TGTGCCAGTAGTATTGATTCCAGGGTTGGCTACACCTTC.

The rearrangement uses TRBV19 and TRBJ1-5; 9 bases align to TRBD1. CDR1 is LNHDA, CDR2 SQIVND, per germline (reference sequence). The junction had 0 bases not matched to a gene; V was cut back by 4 bases and J by 5 bases. This CDR3 contains 13 residues. CDR3 region: CASSRTGDQPQHF. The CDR3 DNA is TGTGCCAGTAGTAGGACAGGGGATCAGCCCCAGCATTTT.